This TCR beta chain stems from a study of T-cell memory formation after mild COVID-19. Researchers used 5'RACE with constant-segment primers to make TCR alpha and TCR beta cDNA libraries that carry sample barcodes and UMIs. TCRdb called the 5' RACE reads again in MiXCR, with one record for every CDR3 protein. Of under 600,000 distinct CDR3 sequences detected, 20% to 25% appear once; the ten largest clones hold around 8.4%. With V trimmed by 2 bases and J by 4 bases, 16 bases remained unmatched. Germline V gene data show CDR1 as SGHVS and CDR2 as FQNEAQ. The CDR3 has 18 residues. The study's findings and limits: Some responding clones appeared in pre-infection memory, suggesting cross-reactive memory joined.

Comments on this clonotype: Its antigen is not identified.

Material for sequencing was PBMCs or a T cell subset sorted from them (not recorded which). The chain couples TRBV7-8 to TRBJ2-5; 7 bases agree with TRBD2. The origin of this receptor is an adult woman who had mild COVID-19 (a few samples of this study predate the infection). Cell type and time point are not known. As DNA, the CDR3 is TGTGCCAGCAGCTTAAGATTGAGGGAGGGCCCAGTCATAGAGACCCAGTACTTC. The encoded protein is CASSLRLREGPVIETQYF.